Reported below is one T cell receptor (beta chain). The antigen remains undetermined. This sample is part of a study of CXCR3-negative and CXCR3-positive naive CD8 T cells. Study-wide findings and caveats: Surface CD5 looked about the same in the naive subsets, so the authors worked out TCR strength from TRB CDR3 properties.

The study made its TRB cDNA libraries by 5' RACE, adding UMI labels. No DNA is given; TCRdb re-called the 5' RACE reads and lists each CDR3 protein once. This repertoire includes roughly 45,000 distinct CDR3 sequences. Sequenced sample: naive CXCR3- CD8+ T cells from blood. Sample subset: CD45RO-CCR7+CD27+CD95- naive CD8+ T cells lacking CXCR3 (TNR3-). This receptor was identified in a human donor in good health. Some clones in this sample may be carry-over from other donors' samples.

The CDR3 loop reads CSVEDPGTTMNTEAFF. The V and J genes are TRBV29-1 and TRBJ1-1; checking the TCRdb D call of TRBD1 is not possible without DNA. Germline CDR1 reads SQVTM; CDR2 reads ANQGSEA. The CDR3 consists of 16 residues.